Reported below is one TCR beta chain. Its antigen is undetermined. The missing conserved phenylalanine or tryptophan at the end of this CDR3 makes a read error likely. Purified naive CD4+ T cells were depleted of CD25+ Tregs. Germline V gene data show CDR1 as LNHNV and CDR2 as YYDKDF (reference sequence). Trimming took 5 bases from V and 1 from J, leaving 9 bases between them. There are 14 residues in the CDR3. General study points: Tumor-infiltrating Treg TCR alpha and beta sequences overlapped most with tumor naive CD4+ T cells, then blood naive.

Semi-nested PCR with Nested Universal Primer A followed constant-region reverse priming of full-length variable regions. TCRdb re-analysed the 5' RACE reads in MiXCR, keeping a single row per CDR3 protein. The sample lists roughly 8,200 distinct CDR3 sequences, 55% to 80% occurring once. The receptor was isolated from a female donor with breast cancer. The rearrangement joins TRBV15 to TRBJ2-4; tentatively, D is TRBD1 (6 bases). Sequenced material: tumor-infiltrating naive CD4+ T cells sorted from the breast tumor. Subset of the sample: naive CD4+ T cells, CD4+CD45RA+CD25-. CDR3 nucleotides: TGTGCCACCAGCTCAGACAGGGCCAAAAACATTCAGTACCTC. This codes for CATSSDRAKNIQYL.